The 20 T cell receptor beta chains in this list originate from one sample, sequenced in a study of OX40 agonist ivuxolimab in advanced cancers. The library was produced with the immunoSEQ multiplex PCR assay. Sourced from immuneACCESS, this table was stored by TCRdb with only in-frame sequences that have V and J called. A share of the clones is absent; for the studies checked, an unresolved V gene accounts for under half, and the remainder has no known explanation. In all, the sample holds some 19,000 clones, and about 76% of those were seen once. The top ten hold 15% to 20% of the sample. Sequenced material: CD4+ or CD8+ T cells sorted from blood, taken in a trial of the OX40 agonist ivuxolimab. The source is an adult with an advanced solid tumor such as melanoma, head and neck, liver or kidney cancer.

This clone was observed a single time. V gene TRBV5-1 combines with J gene TRBJ2-7; D not resolved. Looked up from germline, CDR1 is SGHRS and CDR2 is YFSETQ. The CDR3 length is 15 residues. V was clipped by 0 bases and J by 3 bases, with 13 bases between them. DNA for the CDR3: TGCGCCAGCAGCTTGGGTTTTCCGATGAACTACGAGCAGTACTTC. This gives the protein CASSLGFPMNYEQYF.

This clone occurred a few times. This rearrangement joins TRBV30 to TRBJ1-4, with D perhaps matching TRBD1 (6 bases). Germline V CDR1 and CDR2: GTSNPN, SVGIG (reference sequence). V was cut by 3 bases and J by 11 bases, with 16 bases left in between. CDR3 length equals 13 residues. The CDR3 DNA is TGTGCCTGGAGCCAAACCGCAGGGGAGAAACTGTTTTTT. Translation: CAWSQTAGEKLFF.

The chain couples TRBV5-6 to TRBJ2-7, with 7 bases identical to TRBD2. The CDR3 is 15 amino acids. Germline assignment: CDR1 SGHDT and CDR2 YYEEEE. J was trimmed by 1 base and V by 7 bases; bases with no gene match: 11. For the CDR3, the DNA is TGTGCCAGCTCCCCCGGGGGGTGGGGTTCCTACGAGCAGTACTTC. The encoded protein is CASSPGGWGSYEQYF.

The chain links TRBV6-5 to TRBJ2-5; 9 bases are a match to TRBD1. The CDR3 consists of 14 residues. V trimming: 6 bases; J trimming: 6 bases; junction bases outside the gene matches: 8. CDR1 and CDR2 (germline): MNHEY, SVGAGI. In DNA form, the CDR3 reads TGTGCCAGCAGCCCTAGACAGGGGGGGAAGACCCAGTACTTC. Its protein is CASSPRQGGKTQYF.

The chain carries TRBV13 and TRBJ2-7, with D possibly being TRBD1 (6 bases). This CDR3 is built from 14 residues. V dropped 6 bases and J dropped 1 base, with 13 bases sitting between them. The V gene's germline CDR1 is PRHDT and CDR2 FYEKMQ (reference sequence). In DNA form, the CDR3 reads TGTGCCAGCAGTTGGGGACACGGTTCCTACGAGCAGTACTTC. Residues: CASSWGHGSYEQYF.

This chain links TRBV29-1 with TRBJ2-2; 14 bases align to TRBD2. CDR1 and CDR2 (germline): SQVTM, ANQGSEA. The CDR3 is 17 residues long. V lost 4 bases, J lost 4 bases, and 8 bases stayed unmatched. The CDR3 DNA reads as TGCAGCGTTGGCTTTTGGACTAGCGGGAGGTTCACCGGGGAGCTGTTTTTT. Amino acids: CSVGFWTSGRFTGELFF.

This clone showed up just a few times. The chain joins TRBV27 to TRBJ2-7; 10 bases agree with TRBD1. The CDR3 covers 13 residues. CDR1 is MNHEY, CDR2 SMNVEV, per germline (reference sequence). V shed 5 bases, J shed 5 bases, and the junction held 3 bases outside the gene matches. CDR3 coding DNA: TGTGCCAGCAGTCCGGGACAGGGGAACGAGCAGTACTTC. Its translation is CASSPGQGNEQYF.

The rearrangement uses TRBV2 and TRBJ2-1; 7 positions match TRBD1. This CDR3 region has 12 residues. Germline loops: CDR1 SNHLY, CDR2 FYNNEI. V was pared by 6 bases and J by 6 bases, with 2 bases of the junction left unmatched. CDR3 in amino acids: CASRAGGNEQFF. The CDR3 DNA sequence: TGTGCCAGCAGGGCAGGGGGCAATGAGCAGTTCTTC.

In its sample, this clone was seen a few times. The V call is TRBV6-1, the J call TRBJ2-6, with TRBD2 matching 8 bases. The trim removed 4 bases at V and 1 base at J, leaving 0 bases unmatched. Germline V gene sequence: CDR1 MNHNS, CDR2 SASEGT. The CDR3 is made up of 15 amino acids. The CDR3: CASSGGGSGANVLTF. The CDR3 nucleotides are TGTGCCAGCAGTGGCGGGGGGTCTGGGGCCAACGTCCTGACTTTC.

The chain links TRBV11-1 to TRBJ2-3; 8 bases are a match to TRBD2. With 1 base clipped from V and 0 bases from J, the junction kept 9 bases outside the gene matches. CDR3 size: 18 residues. Per germline, CDR1 SGHAT and CDR2 FQDESV (reference sequence). The CDR3 reads CASSLVPRASGSTDTQYF. CDR3 nucleotide sequence: TGTGCCAGCAGCTTAGTGCCTAGGGCTAGCGGGAGCACAGATACGCAGTATTTT.

The sample holds one count of this clone. The chain carries TRBV28 and TRBJ2-2; maybe TRBD2 (5 bases). This CDR3 has 13 residues. The ends were cut back, 3 bases at V and 5 bases at J, with 7 bases in the middle. Germline CDR1 is MDHEN and CDR2 is SYDVKM. The CDR3 loop reads CASSFGETGELFF. The DNA for the CDR3 is TGTGCCAGCAGTTTTGGGGAGACCGGGGAGCTGTTTTTT.

The chain combines TRBV19 with TRBJ2-1, with a tentative D call TRBD2 (5 bases). Germline loops: CDR1 LNHDA, CDR2 SQIVND (reference sequence). The CDR3 runs to 14 residues. With 8 bases removed from V and 8 bases from J, the gap between germline ends came to 19 bases. The DNA of the CDR3 is TGTGCCAGTGCCCGGGGTCCTATTTGGGATGAGCAGTTCTTC. Translated: CASARGPIWDEQFF. The full variable domain, completed using reference TRBV19 and TRBJ2-1, is DGGITQSPKYLFRKEGQNVTLSCEQNLNHDAMYWYRQDPGQGLRLIYYSQIVNDFQKGDIAEGYSVSREKKESFPLTVTSAQKNPTAFYLCASARGPIWDEQFFGPGTRLTVL.

CDR3 DNA: TGCGCCAGCAGCTCGGGGGGGCGACTAGCGGGGATAGATACGCAGTATTTT. Amino acids: CASSSGGRLAGIDTQYF. The rearrangement links TRBV5-1 to TRBJ2-3; the match to TRBD2 covers 11 bases. CDR3 size: 17 residues. After removal of 3 bases from V and 5 bases from J, the junction contained 11 bases not matched to a gene. CDR1 is SGHRS and CDR2 is YFSETQ in the germline V gene.

V is TRBV29-1 and J is TRBJ2-1; 7 bases align to TRBD2. This CDR3 is 16 amino acids long. Losses at the gene ends were 0 bases for V and 6 bases for J; bases not matched to a gene: 11. Germline values: CDR1 SQVTM, CDR2 ANQGSEA. Here the CDR3 reads CSVEDHEERDFNEQFF. CDR3 nucleotide sequence: TGCAGCGTTGAAGATCATGAGGAGCGGGACTTCAATGAGCAGTTCTTC.

The chain couples TRBV29-1 to TRBJ2-3; D gene uncertain. The CDR3 sequence is 14 residues long. Deletions cut 2 bases from V and 0 bases from J, with 9 bases between. Germline CDR1 reads SQVTM; CDR2 reads ANQGSEA. Here the CDR3 DNA reads TGCAGCGTTGAACATCTCACTAGCACAGATACGCAGTATTTT. Protein: CSVEHLTSTDTQYF.

The chain uses TRBV7-9 and TRBJ2-7, with 9 bases identical to TRBD1. The germline CDR1 and CDR2 sequences are SEHNR and FQNEAQ (reference sequence). This CDR3 has 15 residues. The ends lost 1 base at V and 7 bases at J; junction bases unmatched: 8. The DNA for the CDR3 is TGTGCCAGCAGCTTAGATGGGACAGGGACAGGGGAGCAGTACTTC. Translating gives CASSLDGTGTGEQYF.

The CDR3 DNA follows: TGTGCCAGCAGTTTATCGGGAGGGCCCAGCGAGCAGTACTTC. The encoded protein is CASSLSGGPSEQYF. The chain recombines TRBV27 with TRBJ2-7; 7 nucleotides align to TRBD2. Germline V lookup: CDR1 MNHEY, CDR2 SMNVEV (reference sequence). CDR3 size: 14 residues. J was trimmed by 6 bases and V by 0 bases; bases with no gene match: 5.

The CDR3 region is CASSLTPAGGDYNEQFF. CDR3 DNA: TGTGCCAGCAGCTTAACCCCAGCGGGGGGAGACTACAATGAGCAGTTCTTC. V usage is TRBV7-3 and J usage is TRBJ2-1, with 9 bases lining up with TRBD2. Germline CDR1 is SGHTA and CDR2 is FQGTGA. The CDR3 consists of 17 residues. With 0 bases clipped from V and 3 bases from J, the junction kept 6 bases outside the gene matches.

V and J are TRBV4-1 and TRBJ1-5, with D unclear. The germline V gene encodes CDR1 MGHRA and CDR2 YSYEKL. The V gene lost 0 bases and the J gene lost 6 bases, with 6 bases spanning the gap. CDR3 length: 13 amino acids. This CDR3 is CASSQDAVQPQHF. The CDR3 nucleotides read TGCGCCAGCAGCCAAGACGCCGTTCAGCCCCAGCATTTT.

The chain recombines TRBV27 with TRBJ2-1, with TRBD2 as a possible D gene (6 bases). Germline V gene sequence: CDR1 MNHEY, CDR2 SMNVEV (reference sequence). Deletions cut 6 bases from V and 5 bases from J, with 14 bases between. The CDR3 length is 14 residues. The CDR3, as DNA: TGTGCCAGCAGCCCGACTAGTTCCGACAATGAGCAGTTCTTC. Translation: CASSPTSSDNEQFF.